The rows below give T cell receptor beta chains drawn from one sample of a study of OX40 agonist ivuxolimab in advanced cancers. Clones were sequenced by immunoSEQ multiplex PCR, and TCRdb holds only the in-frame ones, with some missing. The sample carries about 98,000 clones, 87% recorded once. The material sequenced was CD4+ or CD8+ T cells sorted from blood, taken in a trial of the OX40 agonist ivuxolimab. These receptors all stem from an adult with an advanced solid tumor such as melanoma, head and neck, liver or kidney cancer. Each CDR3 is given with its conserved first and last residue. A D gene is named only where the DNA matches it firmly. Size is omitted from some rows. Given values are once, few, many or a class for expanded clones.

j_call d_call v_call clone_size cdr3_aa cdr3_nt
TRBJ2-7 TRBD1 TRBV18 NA CASSPDRAVAEQYF TGTGCCAGCTCACCGGACAGGGCAGTCGCCGAGCAGTACTTC
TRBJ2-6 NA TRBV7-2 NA CASSLLGAGAGANVLTF TGTGCCAGCAGCTTATTAGGAGCAGGGGCTGGGGCCAACGTCCTGACTTTC
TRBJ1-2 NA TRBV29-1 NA CSAVTEGTRGGYTF TGCAGCGCCGTTACTGAAGGGACTCGTGGTGGCTACACCTTC
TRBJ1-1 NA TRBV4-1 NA CASSQVSRGTEAFF TGCGCCAGCAGCCAAGTTTCAAGGGGCACTGAAGCTTTCTTT
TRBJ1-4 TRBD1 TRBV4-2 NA CASSRDRKSTNEKLFF TGTGCCAGCAGCCGGGACAGGAAATCAACTAATGAAAAACTGTTTTTT
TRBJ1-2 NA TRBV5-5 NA CASTPGGDYGYTF TGTGCCAGCACCCCGGGGGGGGACTATGGCTACACCTTC
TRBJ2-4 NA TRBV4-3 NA CASSQKPRTNNVKAKNIQYF TGCGCCAGCAGCCAAAAACCCCGAACGAATAATGTGAAGGCCAAAAACATTCAGTACTTC
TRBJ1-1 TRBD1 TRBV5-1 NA CASSWAGTDQAFF TGCGCCAGCAGCTGGGCCGGGACAGATCAAGCTTTCTTT
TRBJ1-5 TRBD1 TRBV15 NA CATSRGQGSNQPQHF TGTGCCACCAGCAGGGGACAGGGAAGCAACCAGCCCCAGCATTTT
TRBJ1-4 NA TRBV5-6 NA CASTTWSANEKLFF TGTGCCAGCACGACCTGGTCGGCTAATGAAAAACTGTTTTTT
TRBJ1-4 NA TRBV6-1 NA CASSARGGEKLFF TGTGCCAGCAGTGCCCGGGGGGGGGAAAAACTGTTTTTT
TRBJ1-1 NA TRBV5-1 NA CASSFQGGTEAFF TGCGCCAGCAGCTTTCAGGGTGGCACTGAAGCTTTCTTT
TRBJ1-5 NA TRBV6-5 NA CASRPTGNSNQPQHF TGTGCCAGCAGGCCCACAGGGAATAGCAATCAGCCCCAGCATTTT
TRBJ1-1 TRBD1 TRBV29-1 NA CSGQGRMNTEAFF TGCAGCGGACAGGGACGCATGAACACTGAAGCTTTCTTT
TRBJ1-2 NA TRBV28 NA CATRRASYGYTF TGTGCCACCCGCCGGGCCTCCTATGGCTACACCTTC
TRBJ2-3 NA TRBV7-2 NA CASSRYLVGEFGDTQYF TGTGCCAGCAGCCGATATCTTGTGGGGGAGTTTGGAGATACGCAGTATTTT
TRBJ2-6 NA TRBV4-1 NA CASSPNGAAGANVLTF TGCGCCAGCAGCCCAAACGGGGCGGCTGGGGCCAACGTCCTGACTTTC
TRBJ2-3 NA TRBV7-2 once CASRDNAVWRGRTDTQYF TGTGCCAGCAGAGATAACGCTGTATGGCGGGGGCGCACAGATACGCAGTATTTT
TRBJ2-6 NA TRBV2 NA CASSGTSGANVLTF TGTGCCAGCAGTGGAACTTCTGGGGCCAACGTCCTGACTTTC
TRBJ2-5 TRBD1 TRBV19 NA CASRHRGFTETQYF TGTGCCAGTAGGCACAGGGGATTTACGGAGACCCAGTACTTC
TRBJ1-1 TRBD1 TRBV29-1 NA CSSSGTGVNPLSSNTEAFF TGCAGCTCCTCCGGGACAGGGGTCAACCCCCTGAGTTCGAACACTGAAGCTTTCTTT
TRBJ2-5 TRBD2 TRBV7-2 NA CASSLRPSGGLLAQYF TGTGCCAGCAGCTTACGTCCCAGCGGGGGGCTCTTGGCCCAGTACTTC
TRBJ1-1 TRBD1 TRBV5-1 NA CASSLMGDRDTEAFF TGCGCCAGCAGCTTGATGGGGGACAGGGACACTGAAGCTTTCTTT
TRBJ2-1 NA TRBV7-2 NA CASSLAIGSGEQFF TGTGCCAGCAGCTTAGCGATAGGGTCCGGAGAGCAGTTCTTC
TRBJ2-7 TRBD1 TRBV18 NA CASSPWSTGKYEQYF TGTGCCAGCTCACCTTGGTCGACAGGGAAGTACGAGCAGTACTTC
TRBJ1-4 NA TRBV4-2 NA CASSQDPGSGEKLFF TGTGCCAGCAGCCAAGACCCGGGATCCGGTGAAAAACTGTTTTTT
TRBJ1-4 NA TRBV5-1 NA CASSRDPFNEKLFF TGCGCCAGCAGCCGTGACCCCTTTAATGAAAAACTGTTTTTT
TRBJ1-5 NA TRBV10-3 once CAISEWGDQPQHF TGTGCCATCAGTGAGTGGGGGGATCAGCCCCAGCATTTT
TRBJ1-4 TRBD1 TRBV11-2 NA CASSSIQAGTAEVKLFF TGTGCCAGCAGCTCGATACAAGCCGGGACAGCAGAGGTAAAACTGTTTTTT
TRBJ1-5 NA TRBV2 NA CASSNTLPRNSNQPQHF TGTGCCAGCAGTAACACATTACCCAGGAATAGCAATCAGCCCCAGCATTTT
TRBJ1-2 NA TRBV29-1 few CSVAVSEFYGYTF TGCAGCGTTGCCGTCTCGGAGTTCTATGGCTACACCTTC
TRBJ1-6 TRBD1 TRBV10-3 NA CAITQDRSNSPLHF TGTGCCATCACCCAGGACAGGAGTAATTCACCCCTCCACTTT
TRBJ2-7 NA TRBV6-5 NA CASSSHPQYEQYF TGTGCCAGCAGTTCCCACCCCCAATACGAGCAGTACTTC
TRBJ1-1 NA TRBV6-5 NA CASRRLQAGNTEAFF TGTGCCAGCAGAAGACTTCAGGCGGGGAACACTGAAGCTTTCTTT
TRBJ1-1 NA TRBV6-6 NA CASSQVSYEAFF TGTGCCAGCAGTCAGGTATCCTATGAAGCTTTCTTT